What follows are 5 T cell receptor beta chains derived from one specimen sequenced in a study of cytomegalovirus exposure and HLA in healthy donors (dated by TCRdb to about 2017). Library creation used the immunoSEQ multiplex PCR assay. This is the immuneACCESS table as TCRdb keeps it, with only in-frame sequences that have V and J called. A part of the clones is gone; compared with another copy, unresolved V genes explain less than half, and the rest is unexplained. This sample has 250,000 to 300,000 clones in its table, and 65% to 90% of those were observed once. The ten largest clones take up 1% of the sample. The sample comprised PBMCs. Receptors originate from a woman younger than 30 in good health and CMV-seronegative.

Written as DNA, the CDR3 is TGCAGCGTTTTCTCTGGAAACACCATATATTTT. Translating it yields CSVFSGNTIYF. The J gene is TRBJ1-3, the V gene TRBV20-1; no definite D call. The CDR3 is 11 amino acids. The germline V gene encodes CDR1 DFQATT and CDR2 SNEGSKA (reference sequence).

The chain combines TRBV2 with TRBJ2-7; D perhaps matches TRBD2 (5 bases). Germline assignment: CDR1 SNHLY and CDR2 FYNNEI. The length of the CDR3 is 11 residues. V lost 7 bases, J lost 7 bases, and 11 bases lay in between. CDR3 DNA sequence: TGTGCCAGCAAGCCGCGCGGGGAGCAGTACTTC. This gives the protein CASKPRGEQYF.

This rearrangement joins TRBV29-1 to TRBJ2-7, with TRBD2 matching 8 bases. With 7 bases clipped from V and 2 bases from J, the junction kept 13 bases outside the gene matches. The CDR3 spans 15 residues. The germline V gene encodes CDR1 SQVTM and CDR2 ANQGSEA. The CDR3 DNA sequence: TGCAGCGCTGACGCCGGGACTAGTGAAGCCTACGAGCAGTACTTC. Its translation is CSADAGTSEAYEQYF.

The chain carries TRBV5-6 and TRBJ2-7; TRBD1 matches 9 bases. J lost 4 bases, V lost 0 bases, and 5 bases had no gene match. Looked up from germline, CDR1 is SGHDT and CDR2 is YYEEEE. The CDR3 loop spans 15 amino acids. CDR3 loop: CASSLVTGGPYEQYF. As DNA, the CDR3 is TGTGCCAGCAGCTTGGTAACAGGGGGCCCGTACGAGCAGTACTTC.

The CDR3 DNA follows: TGTGCCAGCAGTCGGACAGGTTTTTGGGAGACCCAGTACTTC. As protein: CASSRTGFWETQYF. The V call is TRBV6-5, the J call TRBJ2-5, with 7 bases fitting TRBD1. Germline V CDR1 and CDR2: MNHEY, SVGAGI. The CDR3 has 14 amino acids. Trimming removed 5 bases from V and 5 bases from J; junction bases left unmatched: 8.